This T cell receptor (beta chain) was identified during a study of blood T cell repertoires in COVID-19. The wider study: COVID-19 samples from acute and convalescent phases originated in the United States, Italy and Spain. PBMCs, B-cell-depleted T cells, or T cells were the source of the cDNA or gDNA that made up the material.

The CDR3 consists of 14 residues. V lost 0 bases and J 3 bases, leaving 6 bases between the germline ends. The germline CDR1 and CDR2 sequences are MNHEY and SVGEGT. How the authors handled the data: The authors estimated nucleated cell counts from reference gene primer amplification. Generated by immunoSEQ multiplex PCR, the TCRdb table keeps only in-frame clones and is missing some. The DNA was the basis for D and trimming; V, J and clone size are from that table. Here the sample spans about 210,000 clones, 82% being singletons. The rearrangement joins TRBV6-2 or TRBV6-3 to TRBJ1-5; no firm D call. The clonotype originates from a woman aged 40 to 49 with acute or convalescent COVID-19. Sequencing was carried out using peripheral blood. The CDR3 protein is CASSYSVYNQPQHF. The DNA of the CDR3 is TGTGCCAGCAGTTACTCCGTTTACAATCAGCCCCAGCATTTT.